This T cell receptor beta chain is from a study of shared clonotypes between healthy human individuals. Study at large: Each donor contributed plates that comprised three CD4 naive, three CD4 memory, two CD8 naive and one CD8 memory.

Donors, healthy HIV-negative adults, lacked recent acute infections or vaccinations. Study-level results: Sampling covered blood only; tissue repertoires likely differ.

Per the original data handling: Filtering differed because ImmunoSEQ produced junction-only sequences that carried no quality scores. Here immunoSEQ multiplex PCR was the method, and the copy in TCRdb shows in-frame clones only, minus some. That table is the source of V, J and clone size, and D and trimming were worked out from the DNA. Among about 2 million clones listed, approximately 95% were seen once. In regard to this clone: Its antigen is as yet unknown.

Germline loops: CDR1 MDHEN, CDR2 SYDVKM. The CDR3 extends over 13 amino acids. The receptor comes from a man between 18 and 35 years old in good health. Material: naive CD4+ T cells sorted from blood. The subset: CD45RA+ positively selected. The rearrangement uses TRBV28 and TRBJ2-7; 10 nucleotides align to TRBD2. The chain's CDR3 is CAIQRGGMNEQYF. The CDR3 nucleotides read TGTGCTATTCAGCGGGGGGGCATGAACGAGCAGTACTTC.